Listed here is a single T cell receptor (beta chain). As yet, its antigen is unknown. A J-beta primer mix and a sample-barcoded 5' primer were used in a second PCR of roughly 7 to 12 cycles. TCRdb re-called the 5' RACE reads through MiXCR, storing one row per CDR3 protein. The sample carries over 1,200,000 distinct CDR3 sequences, approximately 59% recorded once. This specimen comes from a study of blood T cells in healthy people across ages. J lost 2 bases, V lost 4 bases, and 2 bases had no gene match. Germline CDR1 reads LNHNV; CDR2 reads YYDKDF (reference sequence). There are 13 residues in the CDR3. General study findings and limits: TCR beta diversity per million T cells fell roughly linearly with age.

The sequence was obtained from a man between 18 and 29 years old in good health. The chain combines TRBV15 with TRBJ2-7; 7 positions match TRBD2. The sequenced sample consisted of blood. This CDR3 reads CATSTGRAYEQYF. Here the CDR3 DNA reads TGTGCCACCAGCACGGGGAGGGCCTACGAGCAGTACTTC.